The 29 T cell receptor beta chains below all came from one sample that was sequenced in a study of blood T cell repertoires in COVID-19. Assay used: immunoSEQ multiplex PCR; TCRdb lists only in-frame clones, some missing. The repertoire consists of about 240,000 clones, with over 80% occurring once and the leading ten covering around 2.6%. Sequencing was done on a sample of PBMCs or T cells enriched from blood (not recorded which). These receptors originate from a woman in her twenties or thirties with acute COVID-19.

The CDR3 here is CASSIRGATDTQYF. CDR3 DNA: TGTGCCAGTAGTATCCGGGGGGCCACAGATACGCAGTATTTT. The genes are TRBV19 and TRBJ2-3, with D perhaps TRBD2 (7 bases). CDR1 and CDR2 from the germline V gene are LNHDA and SQIVND (reference sequence). Trimming left V 3 bases short and J 2 bases short, with 9 bases between. The CDR3 has 14 residues.

This clone was recorded a few times. The chain links TRBV6-5 to TRBJ1-5, with 7 bases matching TRBD1. This CDR3 region has 13 residues. V was clipped by 5 bases and J by 7 bases; unmatched bases: 5. Germline V CDR1 and CDR2: MNHEY, SVGAGI. In DNA, the CDR3 is TGTGCCAGCAGTCCAACAGGGGTCCAGCCCCAGCATTTT. Amino acid sequence: CASSPTGVQPQHF.

The CDR3 is CASSSGSGNTIYF. In DNA, the CDR3 is TGTGCCAGCAGCTCCGGCTCTGGAAACACCATATATTTT. This chain joins TRBV7-2 and TRBJ1-3; D remains ambiguous. Looked up from germline, CDR1 is SGHTA and CDR2 is FQGNSA. There are 13 residues in the CDR3. Trimming shortened V by 4 bases and J by 0 bases, and 4 bases separated the two germline ends.

The chain combines TRBV20-1 with TRBJ2-7; perhaps TRBD2 as D (5 bases). Germline V lookup: CDR1 DFQATT, CDR2 SNEGSKA (reference sequence). The CDR3 contains 14 residues. Deletions cut 3 bases from V and 2 bases from J, with 14 bases between. In DNA form, the CDR3 reads TGCAGTGCTAGTTCGGGATCTGAAACCTACGAGCAGTACTTC. Protein product: CSASSGSETYEQYF.

The chain employs TRBV6-5 and TRBJ1-1, with D maybe TRBD1 (5 bases). Germline V gene lookup returns CDR1 MNHEY and CDR2 SVGAGI. The V gene lost 7 bases and the J gene lost 0 bases, with 12 bases spanning the gap. This CDR3 has 14 residues. As DNA, the CDR3 is TGTGCCAGCAACGAGCGGGGGGTGAACACTGAAGCTTTCTTT. Translated: CASNERGVNTEAFF.

The chain has TRBV9 and TRBJ2-3; 8 nucleotides agree with TRBD2. J gave up 1 base and V 4 bases, and 8 bases lay outside the gene matches. Germline V lookup: CDR1 SGDLS, CDR2 YYNGEE. The CDR3 has 16 residues. The CDR3: CASSSSSSGGTDTQYF. For the CDR3, the DNA is TGTGCCAGCAGCTCCTCGAGTAGCGGGGGCACAGATACGCAGTATTTT.

The chain has TRBV30 and TRBJ1-1; 7 bases agree with TRBD1. Germline-derived CDR1 and CDR2 are GTSNPN and SVGIG (reference sequence). The trim removed 3 bases at V and 4 bases at J, leaving 5 bases unmatched. The CDR3 runs 13 residues. This CDR3 reads CAWRAGGSTEAFF. The CDR3 nucleotides read TGTGCCTGGAGGGCAGGGGGGAGCACTGAAGCTTTCTTT. Complete variable domain (other parts from reference TRBV30 and TRBJ1-1): SQTIHQWPATLVQPVGSPLSLECTVEGTSNPNLYWYRQAAGRGLQLLFYSVGIGQISSEVPQNLSASRPQDRQFILSSKKLLLSDSGFYLCAWRAGGSTEAFFGQGTRLTVV.

The chain carries TRBV4-3 and TRBJ1-1, with D tentatively TRBD1 (5 bases). CDR3 length: 16 residues. Germline values: CDR1 LGHNA, CDR2 YSLEER. Deletions cut 0 bases from V and 4 bases from J, with 15 bases between. In DNA form, the CDR3 reads TGCGCCAGCAGCCAAGACTTGGAGACAGCACTCACTGAAGCTTTCTTT. It translates to CASSQDLETALTEAFF.

With regard to this clone: Other nucleotide sequences from this sample produce the same CDR3. The chain recombines TRBV12-3 or TRBV12-4 with TRBJ2-4, with TRBD2 as a possible D gene (6 bases). Between the trimmed V and J ends, which lost 3 bases and 4 bases, there was a span of 7 bases. The CDR3 extends over 13 amino acids. CDR3 in DNA: TGTGCCAGCAGTTTTGGAGGGAAAAACATTCAGTACTTC. Amino acids: CASSFGGKNIQYF.

This chain joins TRBV14 and TRBJ1-1; no definite D call. This CDR3 comprises 13 residues. V was trimmed by 0 bases and J by 9 bases, leaving 11 bases between them. Germline CDR1 is SGHDN and CDR2 is FVKESK. The CDR3 region is CASSQEGSRQAFF. The CDR3, as DNA: TGTGCCAGCAGCCAAGAGGGGAGCAGGCAAGCTTTCTTT.

This clone was counted a single time. The chain is built from TRBV2 and TRBJ2-3; TRBD2 agrees at 11 bases. The CDR3 covers 16 residues. Germline V gene sequence: CDR1 SNHLY, CDR2 FYNNEI. With V trimmed by 6 bases and J by 9 bases, 14 bases remained unmatched. CDR3 coding DNA: TGTGCCAGCAGGCAGGGACTAGCGGCCCCCTCGGGGACGCAGTATTTT. Translation gives CASRQGLAAPSGTQYF. The variable domain in full, completed from reference TRBV2 and TRBJ2-3, reads EPEVTQTPSHQVTQMGQEVILRCVPISNHLYFYWYRQILGQKVEFLVSFYNNEISEKSEIFDDQFSVERPDGSNFTLKIRSTKLEDSAMYFCASRQGLAAPSGTQYFGPGTRLTVL.

The CDR3: CASSDLWGQGMKLFF. The DNA of the CDR3 is TGTGCCAGCTCCGACCTCTGGGGACAGGGGATGAAACTGTTTTTT. The chain is built from TRBV18 and TRBJ1-4; 10 bases align to TRBD1. Germline CDR1 is KGHSH and CDR2 is LQKENI. The CDR3 contains 15 residues. Trimming at V came to 6 bases and at J to 11 bases, leaving 12 bases not matched to a gene.

This clone came up a few times. The chain recombines TRBV11-2 with TRBJ1-1; the match to TRBD1 covers 9 bases. The CDR3 has 16 amino acids. CDR1 and CDR2 from the germline V gene are SGHAT and FQNNGV. V dropped 0 bases and J dropped 4; count of bases not matched to a gene: 6. CDR3 protein: CASSLDLVTGGTEAFF. CDR3 sequence (DNA): TGTGCCAGCAGCTTAGATCTCGTGACAGGGGGCACTGAAGCTTTCTTT.

The rearrangement uses TRBV19 and TRBJ1-2, with D perhaps matching TRBD1 (6 bases). CDR1 and CDR2 (germline): LNHDA, SQIVND (reference sequence). Deletions cut 2 bases from V and 5 bases from J, with 15 bases between. The length of the CDR3 is 15 residues. The CDR3 reads CASSIRGGLEYGYTF. The CDR3 DNA is TGTGCCAGTAGTATAAGAGGGGGTTTGGAGTATGGCTACACCTTC.

Only one count was recorded for this clone. This chain uses TRBV6-2 or TRBV6-3 with TRBJ1-5; tentatively, D is TRBD1 (6 bases). V gave up 4 bases and J gave up 5 bases, with 24 bases separating them. The CDR3 loop spans 18 amino acids. The germline gives CDR1 MNHEY, CDR2 SVGEGT. For the CDR3, the DNA is TGTGCCAGCAGTTGGGGATTCACGTACAGGGCTGGGGATCAGCCCCAGCATTTT. It encodes CASSWGFTYRAGDQPQHF.

The V gene is TRBV4-3, the J gene TRBJ1-1; tentative D call: TRBD1 (5 bases). Trimming stripped 0 bases from V and 6 bases from J, with 17 bases between. The CDR3 runs to 16 residues. Germline CDR1 is LGHNA and CDR2 is YSLEER. The CDR3 is CASSQDPSPGGAEAFF. The CDR3 DNA is TGCGCCAGCAGCCAAGATCCTTCTCCGGGAGGGGCTGAAGCTTTCTTT.

Points on this clone: The CDR3 does not end in the conserved phenylalanine or tryptophan, so this is likely a read error. The DNA is omitted, as the CDR3 cannot be located on it reliably, and the CDR3 follows TCRdb's listing. The chain couples TRBV20-1 to TRBJ1-6; the D segment call TRBD1 is taken from the table without a DNA check. The CDR3 is 10 amino acids long, termini counted. In germline, CDR1 is DFQATT, CDR2 SNEGSKA (reference sequence). CDR3 protein: CSARVSFWGL.

V usage is TRBV5-4 and J usage is TRBJ1-2; a weak D match, TRBD1 (5 bases). This CDR3 region has 14 residues. CDR1 and CDR2 (germline): SGHNT, YYREEE (reference sequence). V was clipped by 4 bases and J by 6 bases, with 16 bases between them. CDR3 sequence reads: CASSREGVVDGYTF. In DNA, the CDR3 is TGTGCCAGCAGCAGGGAAGGGGTGGTAGATGGCTACACCTTC. The full variable domain, in which reference TRBV5-4 and TRBJ1-2 provide the parts outside the CDR3, is ETGVTQSPTHLIKTRGQQVTLRCSSQSGHNTVSWYQQALGQGPQFIFQYYREEENGRGNFPPRFSGLQFPNYSSELNVNALELDDSALYLCASSREGVVDGYTFGSGTRLTVV.

The chain has TRBV5-6 and TRBJ2-1; D remains unclear. V was cut by 1 base and J by 7 bases, with 12 bases left in between. CDR1 SGHDT and CDR2 YYEEEE come from the germline V gene. The CDR3 is made up of 14 amino acids. The CDR3 reads CASSLYLERNEQFF. The CDR3 DNA follows: TGTGCCAGCAGCTTGTACCTTGAGAGGAATGAGCAGTTCTTC.

CDR3 coding DNA: TGCAGCGTTGAGAAGACAGGGGAGTCCGAGCAGTACTTC. This codes for CSVEKTGESEQYF. The rearrangement joins TRBV29-1 to TRBJ2-7, with 8 nucleotides matching TRBD1. J lost 6 bases, V lost 3 bases, and 7 bases had no gene match. Germline CDR1 reads SQVTM; CDR2 reads ANQGSEA. The CDR3 sequence is 13 residues long.

The chain joins TRBV5-4 to TRBJ2-3, with D unresolved. Trimming left V 1 base short and J 4 bases short, with 10 bases between. CDR1 is SGHNT and CDR2 is YYREEE in the germline V gene (reference sequence). This CDR3 has 14 residues. CDR3 nucleotide sequence: TGTGCCAGCAGCTTGACAGTCCCTCCAGATACGCAGTATTTT. Its translation is CASSLTVPPDTQYF.

CDR3 region: CASSYTDSNTGELFF. The CDR3 DNA reads as TGTGCCAGCAGTTATACAGACAGTAACACCGGGGAGCTGTTTTTT. This chain connects TRBV6-5 to TRBJ2-2; a weak D match, TRBD1 (5 bases). The CDR3 totals 15 residues. Trimming pared 3 bases from V and 2 bases from J, leaving 10 bases between. Germline assignment: CDR1 MNHEY and CDR2 SVGAGI.

The chain employs TRBV5-1 and TRBJ2-1; 8 bases match TRBD1. The V and J ends lost 4 bases and 2 bases, in that order; junction bases with no gene match: 8. The CDR3 runs to 16 residues. Germline-derived CDR1 and CDR2 are SGHRS and YFSETQ. As DNA, the CDR3 is TGCGCCAGCAGCCCGGACGGACAGGGAGCCTACAATGAGCAGTTCTTC. This gives the protein CASSPDGQGAYNEQFF.

The chain couples TRBV29-1 to TRBJ2-1, with 12 bases identical to TRBD2. This CDR3 is 15 amino acids long. Trimming removed 5 bases from V and 4 bases from J; junction bases left unmatched: 6. The V gene's germline CDR1 is SQVTM and CDR2 ANQGSEA. The CDR3 loop is CSVPRGLAGYNEQFF. The DNA for the CDR3 is TGCAGCGTTCCCCGCGGACTAGCGGGATACAATGAGCAGTTCTTC.

The rearrangement links TRBV11-3 to TRBJ2-1; 8 bases are shared with TRBD1. The CDR3 spans 16 residues. Germline values: CDR1 SGHNT, CDR2 YENEEA. With V trimmed by 0 bases and J by 7 bases, 8 bases remained unmatched. This CDR3 is CASSLDHTGGRNEQFF. CDR3 bases: TGTGCCAGCAGCTTAGATCATACAGGGGGACGAAATGAGCAGTTCTTC.

This chain links TRBV29-1 with TRBJ2-3; D is undetermined. The CDR3 has 11 residues. Germline V gives CDR1 SQVTM, CDR2 ANQGSEA. The V gene lost 3 bases and the J gene lost 3 bases, with 4 bases spanning the gap. This chain's CDR3 is CSVERTDTQYF. CDR3 nucleotide sequence: TGCAGCGTTGAGCGAACAGATACGCAGTATTTT.

This clone was seen more than once but under ten times. The chain employs TRBV14 and TRBJ2-3, with 7 nucleotides matching TRBD2. The CDR3 sequence is 13 residues long. Germline assignment: CDR1 SGHDN and CDR2 FVKESK. J lost 2 bases, V lost 8 bases, and 4 bases had no gene match. The CDR3 here is CASLGTNTDTQYF. CDR3 sequence (DNA): TGTGCCAGCTTGGGGACTAACACAGATACGCAGTATTTT.

The chain has TRBV11-2 and TRBJ2-5, with 7 bases fitting TRBD2. V shed 5 bases and J 5 bases; nucleotides not matched to a gene: 11. The CDR3 runs to 15 residues. Germline V gene lookup returns CDR1 SGHAT and CDR2 FQNNGV. This CDR3 is CASSPAGVRGETQYF. The DNA for the CDR3 is TGTGCCAGCAGCCCCGCGGGGGTCCGGGGGGAGACCCAGTACTTC.

In this sample, this clone turned up a few times. This sequence joins TRBV5-1 and TRBJ2-7, with TRBD1 as a possible D gene (5 bases). CDR3 length: 13 residues. Germline loops: CDR1 SGHRS, CDR2 YFSETQ. V dropped 5 bases and J dropped 2 bases, with 11 bases sitting between them. The CDR3 reads CASSFDSTYEQYF. The CDR3, as DNA: TGCGCCAGCAGTTTCGACAGCACCTACGAGCAGTACTTC.